The entry below gives a single T cell receptor beta chain sequence along with its context. The data were taken from a study of blood T cell repertoires in COVID-19. In the original workflow: Estimated nucleated cell counts came from reference gene primer amplification. Measured with immunoSEQ multiplex PCR; TCRdb has only the in-frame clones, and not every one. V and J calls and clone size are copied from that table; D and trimming were computed from the DNA. The sample includes over 150,000 clones, around 85% of them seen just once. The source material was peripheral blood. This clonotype originated in a woman aged 55-69 years with acute or convalescent COVID-19.

CDR3 loop: CASKRGRNSPLHF. DNA for the CDR3: TGTGCCAGTAAAAGGGGGCGTAATTCACCCCTCCACTTT. This sequence joins TRBV19 and TRBJ1-6, with 7 bases that match TRBD1. CDR3 length: 13 residues. CDR1 is LNHDA and CDR2 is SQIVND in the germline V gene (reference sequence). V trimming: 7 bases; J trimming: 6 bases; junction bases outside the gene matches: 3.